The clone carrying this TCR beta chain was detected a few times. The CDR3 length is 15 residues. Per the germline V gene, CDR1 is MNHNY and CDR2 is SVGAGI (reference sequence). Trimming left V 7 bases short and J 6 bases short, with 19 bases between. This specimen belongs to a study of long-term antiretroviral therapy in people with HIV. The authors ran the immunoSEQ assay, v3.0, at survey level. Clones were sequenced by immunoSEQ multiplex PCR, and TCRdb holds only the in-frame ones, with some missing. The sample consists of 25,000 to 30,000 clones, roughly 83% of them appearing once. The sample was unsorted PBMCs, taken about 2.7 years after starting antiretroviral therapy. The V gene is TRBV6-6, the J gene TRBJ1-5, with D maybe TRBD1 (5 bases). The origin of this receptor is a young man with HIV. CDR3 amino acids: CASTPKGAGPQPQHF. Here the CDR3 DNA reads TGTGCCAGCACCCCAAAGGGTGCAGGGCCTCAGCCCCAGCATTTT.